Below, 14 T cell receptor beta chains from the same sample are listed, as sequenced in a study of T cell repertoires in cytomegalovirus infection. Their antigen targets remain unknown. TCRdb passed the reads through MiXCR, listing each CDR3 protein once. The table has about a million distinct CDR3 sequences, roughly 31% seen once. The specimen comprised cultured CD8+ T cells from PBMCs, sampled from culture after CMV antigen stimulation. These receptors were collected from a human donor in good health (CMV status not recorded). Some clones in this sample may be carry-over from other donors' samples.

This clonotype was seen a single time. This chain connects TRBV20-1 to TRBJ2-5; D is unresolved. The CDR3 consists of 15 residues. V lost 3 bases and J lost 0, with 14 bases in between. Germline V gene lookup returns CDR1 DFQATT and CDR2 SNEGSKA (reference sequence). CDR3 protein: CSARRTEPYQETQYF. Written as DNA, the CDR3 is TGCAGTGCTAGGAGGACCGAACCGTACCAAGAGACCCAGTACTTC.

V gene TRBV7-9 combines with J gene TRBJ1-4, with D possibly being TRBD1 (5 bases). Trimming removed 11 bases from V and 5 bases from J, with 15 bases in between. The CDR3 is 13 residues long. The germline V gene has CDR1 SEHNR and CDR2 FQNEAQ (reference sequence). CDR3 loop: CACSRTINEKLFF. CDR3 nucleotide sequence: TGTGCCTGCTCCAGGACAATAAATGAAAAACTGTTTTTT.

In this sample, this clonotype turned up many times. The chain has TRBV7-8 and TRBJ2-3; TRBD2 is a possible D gene (6 bases). The CDR3 has 17 amino acids. Germline V gene lookup returns CDR1 SGHVS and CDR2 FQNEAQ. V was trimmed by 1 base and J by 0 bases, leaving 14 bases between them. The CDR3 here is CASSLGGMGGSTDTQYF. In nucleotides, the CDR3 is TGTGCCAGCAGCTTAGGGGGAATGGGAGGAAGCACAGATACGCAGTATTTT.

CDR3 DNA: TGTGCCAGCAGTGAGGACAGGGAAAGATACGGCTATGGCTACACCTTC. As protein: CASSEDRERYGYGYTF. The chain employs TRBV6-1 and TRBJ1-2; 8 nucleotides line up with TRBD1. The J segment lost 4 bases and the V segment lost 3 bases, leaving 10 bases of the junction unmatched. The CDR3 has 16 residues. Germline V CDR1 and CDR2: MNHNS, SASEGT.

This chain connects TRBV6-5 to TRBJ2-5; 8 nucleotides align to TRBD2. Germline V gene lookup returns CDR1 MNHEY and CDR2 SVGAGI. CDR3 length: 14 residues. V dropped 11 bases and J dropped 5; count of bases not matched to a gene: 13. The CDR3 DNA is TGTGCCTGCGGGCGGGGGGCCGGTGGGGAGACCCAGTACTTC. Its protein product is CACGRGAGGETQYF.

V usage is TRBV6-5 and J usage is TRBJ1-3; 7 nucleotides align to TRBD1. The CDR3 contains 12 residues. Losses at the gene ends were 10 bases for V and 6 bases for J; bases not matched to a gene: 6. Germline CDR1 reads MNHEY; CDR2 reads SVGAGI. CDR3 bases: TGTGCCACCCAGACAGGGATAAACACCATATATTTT. Translation gives CATQTGINTIYF.

This clonotype appeared a single time. One end of the junction does not line up with germline, which may come from a read error. V usage is TRBV7-3 and J usage is TRBJ2-1, with D uncertain. The germline CDR1 and CDR2 sequences are SGHTA and FQGTGA. The CDR3 consists of 16 residues. The CDR3 spells CASNLTRTSSYNEQFF. The CDR3 region has the DNA TGTGCCAGCAACTTAACAAGGACGTCCTCCTACAATGAGCAGTTCTTC.

This clonotype was counted only a few times. The genes are TRBV4-2 and TRBJ2-2; D gene ambiguous. V was shortened by 7 bases and J by 2 bases, with 17 bases between the two germline ends. CDR3 length: 16 residues. Germline V gene data show CDR1 as LGHNA and CDR2 as YNFKEQ. The DNA of the CDR3 is TGTGCCAGCACCCACCTAAGCGTGATCAACACCGGGGAGCTGTTTTTT. It yields the protein CASTHLSVINTGELFF.

This chain's CDR3 is CASRPNWGLETQYF. Here the CDR3 DNA reads TGTGCCAGCAGGCCCAATTGGGGCCTCGAGACCCAGTACTTC. The J gene is TRBJ2-5, the V gene TRBV5-8; tentatively, D is TRBD1 (5 bases). CDR1 is SGHTS, CDR2 YDEGEE, per germline. Trimming left V 5 bases short and J 5 bases short, with 16 bases between. The CDR3 length is 14 residues. The whole variable domain, filled in from reference TRBV5-8 and TRBJ2-5, reads EAGVTQSPTHLIKTRGQQATLRCSPISGHTSVYWYQQALGLGLQFLLWYDEGEERNRGNFPPRFSGRQFPNYSSELNVNALELEDSALYLCASRPNWGLETQYFGPGTRLLVL.

This clonotype was recorded a few times. The chain has TRBV2 and TRBJ1-4, with TRBD1 identical over 10 bases. Trimming at V came to 6 bases and at J to 8 bases, leaving 9 bases not matched to a gene. The CDR3 spans 15 residues. Per germline, CDR1 SNHLY and CDR2 FYNNEI. The CDR3 is CASRGQGLSGEKLFF. CDR3 bases: TGTGCCAGCAGGGGACAGGGGCTGTCCGGGGAAAAACTGTTTTTT.

This clonotype was seen a handful of times. V gene TRBV6-1 combines with J gene TRBJ2-3; TRBD1 matches 7 bases. Germline V gene data show CDR1 as MNHNS and CDR2 as SASEGT. This CDR3 contains 16 residues. J gave up 1 base and V 3 bases, and 7 bases lay outside the gene matches. The DNA for the CDR3 is TGTGCCAGCAGTGACGTACAGGGGCGACGCACAGATACGCAGTATTTT. Its protein product is CASSDVQGRRTDTQYF.

This clonotype was seen only a few times. The gene calls are TRBV4-3 and TRBJ2-5; a weak D match, TRBD2 (5 bases). Germline V gives CDR1 LGHNA, CDR2 YSLEER. The germline V and J ends were trimmed by 0 bases and 9 bases, with 14 bases remaining between them. This CDR3 is built from 14 residues. The CDR3 sequence: CASSQDPHVGAQYF. The DNA for the CDR3 is TGCGCCAGCAGCCAAGACCCCCATGTCGGGGCCCAGTACTTC.

This clonotype was recorded at least ten times. The gene calls are TRBV27 and TRBJ1-5; the match to TRBD1 covers 8 bases. CDR1 is MNHEY, CDR2 SMNVEV, per germline (reference sequence). The CDR3 extends over 14 amino acids. Trimming cost V 6 bases and J 1 base; bases outside gene matches: 2. The CDR3 region is CASRQGGSNQPQHF. CDR3 nucleotide sequence: TGTGCCAGCAGACAGGGGGGGAGCAATCAGCCCCAGCATTTT.

This clonotype appeared a few times. This chain joins TRBV19 and TRBJ2-7; the D gene is possibly TRBD2 (5 bases). With 5 bases removed from V and 3 bases from J, the gap between germline ends came to 11 bases. From germline, CDR1 is LNHDA and CDR2 SQIVND (reference sequence). The CDR3 runs to 13 residues. As DNA, the CDR3 is TGTGCCAGTAGTGGAGGCGGATTCTACGAGCAGTACTTC. It specifies CASSGGGFYEQYF. Full variable domain (missing parts from reference TRBV19 and TRBJ2-7): DGGITQSPKYLFRKEGQNVTLSCEQNLNHDAMYWYRQDPGQGLRLIYYSQIVNDFQKGDIAEGYSVSREKKESFPLTVTSAQKNPTAFYLCASSGGGFYEQYFGPGTRLTVT.